This TCR beta chain originates from a study of OX40 agonist ivuxolimab in advanced cancers. As for the study in general: Dose-escalation subjects each had hepatocellular carcinoma, melanoma, renal cell or head and neck cancer. A mean age of 60 years, range about 20 to 85, was recorded, and 70% to 85% were male.

Repertoires were generated with immunoSEQ multiplex PCR, while TCRdb's copy carries only in-frame clones and drops some. The sample holds fewer than 15,000 clones, about 90% seen once. Looked up from germline, CDR1 is SGHAT and CDR2 is FQNNGV. CDR3 length equals 14 residues. Trimming cost V 5 bases and J 5 bases; bases outside gene matches: 7. The clonotype comes from an adult with an advanced solid tumor such as melanoma, head and neck, liver or kidney cancer. The sample was CD4+ or CD8+ T cells sorted from blood, taken in a trial of the OX40 agonist ivuxolimab. V usage is TRBV11-2 and J usage is TRBJ2-7; the match to TRBD1 covers 9 bases. The CDR3 loop reads CASSHTGQGDEQYF. The DNA for the CDR3 is TGTGCCAGCAGCCACACGGGACAGGGAGACGAGCAGTACTTC.